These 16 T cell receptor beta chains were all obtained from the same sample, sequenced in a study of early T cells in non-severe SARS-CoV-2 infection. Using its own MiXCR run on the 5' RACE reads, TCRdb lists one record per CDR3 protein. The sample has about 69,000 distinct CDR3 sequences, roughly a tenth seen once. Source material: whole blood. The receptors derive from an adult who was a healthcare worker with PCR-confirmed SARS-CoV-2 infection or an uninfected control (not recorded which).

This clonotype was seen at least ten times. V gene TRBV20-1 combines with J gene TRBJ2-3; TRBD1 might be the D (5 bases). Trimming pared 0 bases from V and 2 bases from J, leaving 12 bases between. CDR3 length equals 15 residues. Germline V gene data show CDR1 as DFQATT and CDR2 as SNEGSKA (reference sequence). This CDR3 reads CSARDHTRDTDTQYF. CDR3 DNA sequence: TGCAGTGCTAGAGATCATACCAGGGACACAGATACGCAGTATTTT.

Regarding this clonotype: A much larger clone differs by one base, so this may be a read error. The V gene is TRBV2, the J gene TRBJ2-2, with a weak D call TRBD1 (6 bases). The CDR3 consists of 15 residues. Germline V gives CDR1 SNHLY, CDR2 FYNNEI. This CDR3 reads CASSENRANTGEPFF. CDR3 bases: TGTGCCAGCAGTGAAAACAGGGCAAACACCGGGGAGCCGTTTTTT.

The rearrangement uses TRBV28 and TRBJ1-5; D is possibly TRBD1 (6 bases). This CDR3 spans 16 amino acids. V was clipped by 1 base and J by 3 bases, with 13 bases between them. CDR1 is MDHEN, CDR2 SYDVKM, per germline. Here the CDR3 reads CASSLYPGDSNQPQHF. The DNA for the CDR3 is TGTGCCAGCAGTTTATACCCAGGGGACTCCAATCAGCCCCAGCATTTT. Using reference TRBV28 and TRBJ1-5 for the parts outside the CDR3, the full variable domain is DVKVTQSSRYLVKRTGEKVFLECVQDMDHENMFWYRQDPGLGLRLIYFSYDVKMKEKGDIPEGYSVSREKKERFSLILESASTNQTSMYLCASSLYPGDSNQPQHFGDGTRLSIL.

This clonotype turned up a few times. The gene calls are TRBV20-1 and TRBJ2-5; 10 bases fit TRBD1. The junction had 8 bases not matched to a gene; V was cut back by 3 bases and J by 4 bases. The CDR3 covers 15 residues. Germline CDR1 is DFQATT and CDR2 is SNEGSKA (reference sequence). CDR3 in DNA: TGCAGTGCTAGTCGGACAGGGGGGGTACGAGAGACCCAGTACTTC. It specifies CSASRTGGVRETQYF.

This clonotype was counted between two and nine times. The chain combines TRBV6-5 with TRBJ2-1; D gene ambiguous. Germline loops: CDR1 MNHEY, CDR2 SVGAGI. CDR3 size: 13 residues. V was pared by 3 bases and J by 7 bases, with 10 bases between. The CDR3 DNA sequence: TGTGCCAGCAGTTATTTTGGGCCTAATGAGCAGTTCTTC. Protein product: CASSYFGPNEQFF.

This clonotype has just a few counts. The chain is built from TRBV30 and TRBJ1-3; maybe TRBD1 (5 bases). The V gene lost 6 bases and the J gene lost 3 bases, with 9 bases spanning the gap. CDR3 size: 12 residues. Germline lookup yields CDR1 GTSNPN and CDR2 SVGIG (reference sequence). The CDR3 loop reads CACTRGGNTIYF. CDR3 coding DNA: TGTGCCTGTACGAGGGGTGGAAACACCATATATTTT.

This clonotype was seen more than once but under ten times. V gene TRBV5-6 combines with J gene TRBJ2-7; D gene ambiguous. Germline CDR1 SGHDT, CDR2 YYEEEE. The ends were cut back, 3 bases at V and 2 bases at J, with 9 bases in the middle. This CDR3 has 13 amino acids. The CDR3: CASSYDTTYEQYF. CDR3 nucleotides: TGTGCCAGCAGCTATGACACAACCTACGAGCAGTACTTC.

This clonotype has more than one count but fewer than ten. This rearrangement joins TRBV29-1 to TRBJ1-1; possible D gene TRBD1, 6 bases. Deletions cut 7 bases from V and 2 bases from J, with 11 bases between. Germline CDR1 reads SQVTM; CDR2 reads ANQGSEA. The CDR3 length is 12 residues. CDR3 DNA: TGCAGCGCTCAGGACAGTAACACTGAAGCTTTCTTT. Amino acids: CSAQDSNTEAFF.

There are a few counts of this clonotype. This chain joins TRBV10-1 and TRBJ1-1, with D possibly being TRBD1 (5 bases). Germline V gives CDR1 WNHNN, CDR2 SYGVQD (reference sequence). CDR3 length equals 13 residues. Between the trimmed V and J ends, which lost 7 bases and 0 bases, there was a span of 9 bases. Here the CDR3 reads CASTGHLNTEAFF. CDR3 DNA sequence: TGCGCCAGCACCGGACACCTGAACACTGAAGCTTTCTTT.

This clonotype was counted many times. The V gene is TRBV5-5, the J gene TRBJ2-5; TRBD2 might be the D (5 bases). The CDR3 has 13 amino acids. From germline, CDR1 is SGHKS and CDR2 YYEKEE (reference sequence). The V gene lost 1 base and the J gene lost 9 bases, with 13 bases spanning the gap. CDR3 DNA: TGTGCCAGCAGCTTGACCGGGATCGGGGCCCAGTACTTC. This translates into CASSLTGIGAQYF.

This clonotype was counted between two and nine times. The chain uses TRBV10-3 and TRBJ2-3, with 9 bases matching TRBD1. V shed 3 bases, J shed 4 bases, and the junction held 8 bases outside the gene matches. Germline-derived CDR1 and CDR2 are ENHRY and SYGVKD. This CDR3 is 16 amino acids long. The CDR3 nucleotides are TGTGCCATCAGTGATTCGGGACAGGGAAAGGCAGATACGCAGTATTTT. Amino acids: CAISDSGQGKADTQYF.

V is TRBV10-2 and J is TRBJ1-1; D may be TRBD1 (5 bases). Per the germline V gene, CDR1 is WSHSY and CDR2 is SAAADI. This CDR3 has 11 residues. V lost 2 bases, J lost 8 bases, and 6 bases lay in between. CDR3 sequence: CASSEGTEAFF. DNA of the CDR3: TGCGCCAGCAGTGAGGGGACCGAAGCTTTCTTT.

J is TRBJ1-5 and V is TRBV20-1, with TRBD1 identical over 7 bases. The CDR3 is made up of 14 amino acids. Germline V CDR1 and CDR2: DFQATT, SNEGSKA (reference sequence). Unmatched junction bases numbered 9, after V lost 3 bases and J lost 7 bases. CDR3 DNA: TGCAGTGCTAGGGACGGACAGGATCAACAGCCCCAGCATTTT. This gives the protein CSARDGQDQQPQHF.

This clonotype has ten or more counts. The CDR3 coding sequence is TGCGCCAGCAGTAAGGAGGGCCGAGGTAGCACAGATACGCAGTATTTT. Translating it yields CASSKEGRGSTDTQYF. The gene calls are TRBV5-1 and TRBJ2-3; a weak D match, TRBD2 (6 bases). The CDR3 covers 16 residues. The germline V gene encodes CDR1 SGHRS and CDR2 YFSETQ. V lost 5 bases and J lost 0, with 16 bases in between.

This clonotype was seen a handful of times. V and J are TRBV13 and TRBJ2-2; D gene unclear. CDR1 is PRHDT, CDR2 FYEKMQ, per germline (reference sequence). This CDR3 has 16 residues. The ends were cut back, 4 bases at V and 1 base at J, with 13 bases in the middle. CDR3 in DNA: TGTGCCAGCAGCTCCACCACGGCAGAGAACACCGGGGAGCTGTTTTTT. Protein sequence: CASSSTTAENTGELFF.

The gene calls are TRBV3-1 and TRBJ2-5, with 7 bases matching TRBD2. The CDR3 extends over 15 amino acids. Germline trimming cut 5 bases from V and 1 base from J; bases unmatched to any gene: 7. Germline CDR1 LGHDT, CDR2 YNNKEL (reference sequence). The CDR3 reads CASSKLGTTQETQYF. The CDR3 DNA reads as TGTGCCAGCAGCAAACTAGGGACTACCCAAGAGACCCAGTACTTC.